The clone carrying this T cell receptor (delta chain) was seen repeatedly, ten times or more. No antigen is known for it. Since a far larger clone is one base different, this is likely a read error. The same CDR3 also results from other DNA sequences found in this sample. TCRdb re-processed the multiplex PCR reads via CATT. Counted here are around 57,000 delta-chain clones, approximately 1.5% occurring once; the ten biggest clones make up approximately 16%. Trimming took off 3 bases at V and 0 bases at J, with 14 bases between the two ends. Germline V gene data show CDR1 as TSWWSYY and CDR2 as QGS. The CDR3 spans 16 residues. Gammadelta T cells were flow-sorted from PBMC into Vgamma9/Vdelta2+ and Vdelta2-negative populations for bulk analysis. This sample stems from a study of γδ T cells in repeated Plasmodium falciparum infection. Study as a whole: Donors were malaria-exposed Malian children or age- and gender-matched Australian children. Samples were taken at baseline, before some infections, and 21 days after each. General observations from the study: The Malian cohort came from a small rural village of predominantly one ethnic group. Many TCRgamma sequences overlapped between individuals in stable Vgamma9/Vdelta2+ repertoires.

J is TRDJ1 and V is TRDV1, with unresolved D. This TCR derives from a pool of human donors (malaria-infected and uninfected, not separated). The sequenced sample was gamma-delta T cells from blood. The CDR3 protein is CALGEPRWTNTDKLIF. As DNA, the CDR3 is TGTGCTCTTGGGGAGCCGAGATGGACAAACACCGATAAACTCATCTTT.